The 21 T cell receptor beta chains listed next were all sequenced from one sample in a study of tumor-infiltrating lymphocytes in primary liver carcinoma. The input was 500 ng total RNA; TCR beta cDNA was made from it with a constant-region primer. Three-round nested multiplex PCR performed with slightly modified ARM-PCR produced the TCR beta libraries. The two initial PCR rounds, around 10 cycles each, used TRBV1-TRBV30 forward and C-beta reverse primers. TCRdb fed the multiplex PCR reads into MiXCR, producing one record per CDR3 protein. The sample has 150,000 to 200,000 distinct CDR3 sequences; about 55% are singletons. Unsorted whole blood yielded blood RNA, and germline DNA was extracted as well. The sample consisted of peripheral blood. The receptors were sampled from a middle-aged man with primary liver carcinoma and hepatitis B virus infection.

Only one count was recorded for this clonotype. This sequence joins TRBV30 and TRBJ1-1, with no clear D. There are 12 residues in the CDR3. The germline CDR1 and CDR2 sequences are GTSNPN and SVGIG (reference sequence). Trimming removed 3 bases from V and 1 base from J, with 6 bases in between. For the CDR3, the DNA is TGTGCCTGGAGCTACCCGAACACTGAAGCTTTCTTT. Its protein is CAWSYPNTEAFF. The full variable domain, in which reference TRBV30 and TRBJ1-1 provide the parts outside the CDR3, is SQTIHQWPATLVQPVGSPLSLECTVEGTSNPNLYWYRQAAGRGLQLLFYSVGIGQISSEVPQNLSASRPQDRQFILSSKKLLLSDSGFYLCAWSYPNTEAFFGQGTRLTVV.

CDR3 protein: CASSYPPSGVPGNTIYF. The CDR3 DNA reads TGTGCCAGCAGTTACCCCCCCTCAGGGGTCCCTGGAAACACCATATATTTT. The gene calls are TRBV6-6 and TRBJ1-3; D may be TRBD1 (6 bases). Germline values: CDR1 MNHNY, CDR2 SVGAGI (reference sequence). The CDR3 length is 17 residues. Trimming pared 2 bases from V and 2 bases from J, leaving 16 bases between.

This clonotype was seen more than once but under ten times. This chain uses TRBV6-6 with TRBJ2-3; 13 bases match TRBD2. Trimming at V came to 5 bases and at J to 8 bases, leaving 4 bases not matched to a gene. This CDR3 has 14 amino acids. Germline V gene lookup returns CDR1 MNHNY and CDR2 SVGAGI (reference sequence). The CDR3 nucleotides are TGTGCCAGCAGTCATGGACTAGCGGGGGTTACGCAGTATTTT. Encoded protein: CASSHGLAGVTQYF.

With regard to this clonotype: A much more abundant neighbour one base away suggests this may be a read error. The V gene is TRBV11-2, the J gene TRBJ2-7, with D unclear. The V gene's germline CDR1 is SGHAT and CDR2 FQNNGV. The CDR3 runs to 15 residues. Trimming pared 5 bases from V and 3 bases from J, leaving 17 bases between. The CDR3 is CASSQLKGKSYEQYF. The CDR3 DNA sequence: TGTGCCAGCAGCCAGCTTAAGGGCAAGAGCTACGAGCAGTACTTC. Variable domain in full (rest from reference TRBV11-2 and TRBJ2-7): EAGVAQSPRYKIIEKRQSVAFWCNPISGHATLYWYQQILGQGPKLLIQFQNNGVVDDSQLPKDRFSAERLKGVDSTLKIQPAKLEDSAVYLCASSQLKGKSYEQYFGPGTRLTVT.

In this sample, this clonotype turned up once. This may arise from a read error, as a much more abundant clone is one base away. This chain uses TRBV29-1 with TRBJ2-3; D perhaps matches TRBD1 (6 bases). Germline CDR1 reads SQVTM; CDR2 reads ANQGSEA. This CDR3 has 13 amino acids. V was trimmed by 4 bases and J by 3 bases, leaving 11 bases between them. CDR3: CSVVGQGTDTQYF. In DNA, the CDR3 is TGCAGCGTTGTTGGGCAGGGGACAGATACGCAGTATTTT.

The V call is TRBV14, the J call TRBJ2-3; 7 bases line up with TRBD2. CDR1 and CDR2 (germline): SGHDN, FVKESK. The V and J ends lost 3 bases and 6 bases, in that order; junction bases with no gene match: 12. The CDR3 length is 16 residues. CDR3 DNA sequence: TGTGCCAGCAGCCATGCCGGGACTACCTTCGGGGATACGCAGTATTTT. This translates into CASSHAGTTFGDTQYF.

This clonotype was detected once. The chain carries TRBV6-4 and TRBJ2-7; D is unresolved. Trimming took off 0 bases at V and 0 bases at J, with 9 bases between the two ends. This CDR3 spans 15 amino acids. Germline-derived CDR1 and CDR2 are MRHNA and SNTAGT. CDR3 sequence: CASSDSGSHSYEQYF. The CDR3 DNA is TGTGCCAGCAGTGACTCTGGCAGCCACTCCTACGAGCAGTACTTC.

This clonotype has just a few counts. The chain recombines TRBV6-1 with TRBJ1-6; D is unresolved. Germline CDR1 and CDR2: MNHNS and SASEGT. V lost 5 bases, J lost 10 bases, and 21 bases lay in between. The CDR3 length is 16 residues. The CDR3 here is CASSPYGVGMKSPLHF. DNA for the CDR3: TGTGCCAGCAGTCCATACGGTGTAGGGATGAAATCACCCCTCCACTTT.

This clonotype has at least ten counts. The rearrangement joins TRBV11-2 to TRBJ2-7; possibly TRBD2 for D (6 bases). Germline V gene sequence: CDR1 SGHAT, CDR2 FQNNGV. The CDR3 runs to 14 residues. The V end was cut by 3 bases, the J end by 2 bases, with 11 bases between. In DNA form, the CDR3 reads TGTGCCAGCAGCTTCGACGGGAGTCCCTACGAGCAGTACTTC. It encodes CASSFDGSPYEQYF.

At least ten counts were recorded for this clonotype. CDR3 sequence reads: CASSLASGRSDTQYF. The CDR3 DNA follows: TGTGCCAGCAGCTTAGCTAGCGGGAGGTCAGATACGCAGTATTTT. The chain combines TRBV11-2 with TRBJ2-3; 11 nucleotides match TRBD2. Germline trimming cut 1 base from V and 4 bases from J; bases unmatched to any gene: 1. Germline assignment: CDR1 SGHAT and CDR2 FQNNGV. The CDR3 is made up of 15 amino acids.

This clonotype was detected many times. The V gene is TRBV29-1, the J gene TRBJ1-2, with D uncertain. Trimming took off 0 bases at V and 2 bases at J, with 4 bases between the two ends. This CDR3 contains 12 residues. Germline loops: CDR1 SQVTM, CDR2 ANQGSEA. The CDR3 coding sequence is TGCAGCGTTGAAGAACGAAACTATGGCTACACCTTC. Protein: CSVEERNYGYTF.

Note on this clonotype: This could be a read error, since a much larger clone is one nucleotide away. The rearrangement joins TRBV11-2 to TRBJ2-1, with D uncertain. The CDR3 covers 13 residues. CDR1 SGHAT and CDR2 FQNNGV come from the germline V gene. The CDR3 sequence is CASILDRHNEQFF. The CDR3 coding sequence is TGTGCCAGCATCTTAGATCGGCATAATGAGCAGTTCTTC.

This clonotype was observed a few times. V is TRBV10-3 and J is TRBJ2-7, with D hard to call. From germline, CDR1 is ENHRY and CDR2 SYGVKD. The germline V and J ends were trimmed by 0 bases and 0 bases, with 9 bases remaining between them. The CDR3 is 15 residues long. The CDR3 DNA sequence: TGTGCCATCAGTGAGTCGTCGTCATCCTCCTACGAGCAGTACTTC. It yields the protein CAISESSSSSYEQYF.

This clonotype has a handful of counts. One base away lies a much larger clone, so this may be a sequencing read error. Lacking the conserved final phenylalanine or tryptophan, this CDR3 likely reflects a read error. The chain recombines TRBV11-2 with TRBJ2-7; tentatively, D is TRBD2 (6 bases). This CDR3 has 15 amino acids. The ends were cut back, 1 base at V and 3 bases at J, with 13 bases in the middle. CDR1 and CDR2 (germline): SGHAT, FQNNGV. The CDR3 DNA sequence: TGTGCCAGCAGCTTAGCGGGAGTTTTAGTCTACGAGCAGTACTCC. Its translation is CASSLAGVLVYEQYS.

V gene TRBV7-9 combines with J gene TRBJ2-7, with 9 positions matching TRBD1. Per germline, CDR1 SEHNR and CDR2 FQNEAQ (reference sequence). With 4 bases clipped from V and 5 bases from J, the junction kept 6 bases outside the gene matches. The CDR3 has 14 residues. The DNA for the CDR3 is TGTGCCAGCAGCTCGGACAGGGGTGGCCACGAGCAGTACTTC. This sequence encodes CASSSDRGGHEQYF.

The V call is TRBV11-2, the J call TRBJ1-1, with a weak D call TRBD1 (6 bases). CDR1 is SGHAT and CDR2 is FQNNGV in the germline V gene. There are 18 residues in the CDR3. V lost 5 bases and J lost 0, with 22 bases in between. The CDR3 DNA reads as TGTGCCAGCAGCCCAGAGGGGGGGACGGTGGGCCTGAACACTGAAGCTTTCTTT. Translated, it gives CASSPEGGTVGLNTEAFF.

The chain recombines TRBV5-4 with TRBJ1-2; the D gene is possibly TRBD1 (5 bases). The germline CDR1 and CDR2 sequences are SGHNT and YYREEE (reference sequence). The V and J ends lost 0 bases and 2 bases respectively, with 8 bases between them. The CDR3 loop spans 14 amino acids. CDR3 in DNA: TGTGCCAGCAGCTTGGTAGGGACGAACTATGGCTACACCTTC. This encodes CASSLVGTNYGYTF. Based on the CDR3 plus reference TRBV5-4 and TRBJ1-2, the full variable domain is ETGVTQSPTHLIKTRGQQVTLRCSSQSGHNTVSWYQQALGQGPQFIFQYYREEENGRGNFPPRFSGLQFPNYSSELNVNALELDDSALYLCASSLVGTNYGYTFGSGTRLTVV.

In the case of this clonotype: A read error may explain this, as a much larger clone is one base away. The V gene is TRBV11-1, the J gene TRBJ2-3; 8 bases fit TRBD2. CDR1 is SGHAT, CDR2 FQDESV, per germline (reference sequence). CDR3 length: 16 residues. CDR3 sequence (DNA): TGTGCCAGCAGCCCACTCGGGGCGGGAGGCGCAGATGCGCAGTATTTT. Protein product: CASSPLGAGGADAQYF.

The sample holds a few counts of this clonotype. The chain carries TRBV28 and TRBJ2-5; D gene ambiguous. Germline V CDR1 and CDR2: MDHEN, SYDVKM. The length of the CDR3 is 14 residues. Trimming took off 2 bases at V and 5 bases at J, with 12 bases between the two ends. This CDR3 reads CASSLGGRVETQYF. The CDR3 coding sequence is TGTGCCAGCAGTTTAGGTGGCCGTGTGGAGACCCAGTACTTC.

In regard to this clonotype: The junction departs from germline at one end; a sequencing error may be responsible. The V gene is TRBV29-1, the J gene TRBJ2-1; D is unresolved. CDR1 and CDR2 from the germline V gene are SQVTM and ANQGSEA. The CDR3 runs 13 residues. The CDR3 sequence is CSVEGTPYNGQFF. DNA for the CDR3: TGCAGCGTTGAAGGAACACCCTACAATGGGCAGTTCTTC.

The genes are TRBV6-1 and TRBJ1-2; perhaps TRBD1 as D (5 bases). The germline V gene has CDR1 MNHNS and CDR2 SASEGT. V was shortened by 5 bases and J by 4 bases, with 14 bases between the two germline ends. This CDR3 contains 14 residues. CDR3 loop: CASSWEGRGYGYTF. The CDR3 bases are TGTGCCAGCAGTTGGGAGGGGCGCGGCTATGGCTACACCTTC.